A single sample is the source of the 20 T cell receptor beta chains below, sequenced in a study of cytomegalovirus exposure and HLA in healthy donors. The PCR was carried out with 60 Vbeta primers and 13 Jbeta primers. TCRdb keeps only in-frame clones here, not all; method: immunoSEQ multiplex PCR. The table has 200,000 to 250,000 clones, approximately 68% seen once. The sample was PBMCs. The receptors originated from a woman aged 25 to 39 in good health and CMV-seronegative.

This chain uses TRBV7-2 with TRBJ2-7, with 10 nucleotides matching TRBD2. Germline V gene lookup returns CDR1 SGHTA and CDR2 FQGNSA. The CDR3 length is 15 residues. J lost 3 bases, V lost 5 bases, and 7 bases had no gene match. The CDR3 sequence is CASSRRTSGHYEQYF. The CDR3 bases are TGTGCCAGCAGCCGGCGGACTAGCGGACACTACGAGCAGTACTTC. Drawing the rest from reference TRBV7-2 and TRBJ2-7, the complete variable domain is GAGVSQSPSNKVTEKGKDVELRCDPISGHTALYWYRQSLGQGLEFLIYFQGNSAPDKSGLPSDRFSAERTGGSVSTLTIQRTQQEDSAVYLCASSRRTSGHYEQYFGPGTRLTVT.

The chain joins TRBV7-9 to TRBJ2-7; D gene ambiguous. In germline, CDR1 is SEHNR, CDR2 FQNEAQ (reference sequence). The germline V and J ends were trimmed by 5 bases and 7 bases, with 12 bases remaining between them. The CDR3 covers 12 residues. This CDR3 reads CASSAQNDEQYF. CDR3 DNA: TGTGCCAGCAGCGCACAAAACGATGAGCAGTACTTC.

This chain connects TRBV19 to TRBJ1-5; D might be TRBD1 (5 bases). The CDR3 loop spans 14 amino acids. In germline, CDR1 is LNHDA, CDR2 SQIVND (reference sequence). Trimming took 5 bases from V and 4 from J, leaving 12 bases between them. The CDR3 loop reads CASSLGGDNQPQHF. The CDR3 DNA is TGTGCCAGTAGTCTGGGGGGGGATAATCAGCCCCAGCATTTT.

The chain combines TRBV6-5 with TRBJ2-4; possibly TRBD1 for D (5 bases). CDR1 and CDR2 from the germline V gene are MNHEY and SVGAGI. The CDR3 contains 14 residues. The V gene lost 8 bases and the J gene lost 1 base, with 12 bases spanning the gap. The CDR3: CASLRAGAKNIQYF. The CDR3 coding sequence is TGTGCCAGCCTAAGGGCAGGGGCCAAAAACATTCAGTACTTC.

This clone was observed a single time. The chain recombines TRBV12-5 with TRBJ1-5; D is undetermined. Per the germline V gene, CDR1 is LGHNT and CDR2 is FRNRAP. The ends were cut back, 6 bases at V and 3 bases at J, with 6 bases in the middle. The CDR3 consists of 12 residues. CDR3 protein: CASGQINQPQHF. The CDR3 DNA reads as TGTGCTAGTGGCCAAATCAATCAGCCCCAGCATTTT.

This chain uses TRBV30 with TRBJ1-2, with 7 bases that match TRBD1. The CDR3 is made up of 12 amino acids. Germline lookup yields CDR1 GTSNPN and CDR2 SVGIG (reference sequence). The junction had 8 bases not matched to a gene; V was cut back by 4 bases and J by 9 bases. The CDR3 spells CAWKGQEESYTF. The CDR3 DNA reads as TGTGCCTGGAAAGGACAGGAGGAGAGCTACACCTTC.

This clone appeared a single time. V and J are TRBV19 and TRBJ2-5, with D perhaps matching TRBD2 (7 bases). V dropped 11 bases and J dropped 5 bases, with 21 bases sitting between them. The germline V gene encodes CDR1 LNHDA and CDR2 SQIVND (reference sequence). The CDR3 contains 14 residues. DNA of the CDR3: TGTGCCTCTGGGGAGGGGGGGGCCGGGGAGACCCAGTACTTC. Translating it yields CASGEGGAGETQYF. Drawing the rest from reference TRBV19 and TRBJ2-5, the complete variable domain is DGGITQSPKYLFRKEGQNVTLSCEQNLNHDAMYWYRQDPGQGLRLIYYSQIVNDFQKGDIAEGYSVSREKKESFPLTVTSAQKNPTAFYLCASGEGGAGETQYFGPGTRLLVL.

There are a few counts of this clone. J is TRBJ2-7 and V is TRBV7-6; TRBD1 might be the D (6 bases). Germline CDR1 SGHVS, CDR2 FNYEAQ. V dropped 5 bases and J dropped 2 bases, with 10 bases sitting between them. The CDR3 loop spans 13 amino acids. CDR3 amino acids: CASSRDTAYEQYF. The CDR3 region has the DNA TGTGCCAGCAGCCGGGACACCGCCTACGAGCAGTACTTC.

This chain links TRBV30 with TRBJ1-1; no clear D. In germline, CDR1 is GTSNPN, CDR2 SVGIG (reference sequence). Trimming stripped 2 bases from V and 4 bases from J, with 11 bases between. The CDR3 is made up of 13 amino acids. CDR3 protein: CAWSPSWATEAFF. CDR3 DNA sequence: TGTGCCTGGAGTCCCTCTTGGGCCACTGAAGCTTTCTTT.

V usage is TRBV15 and J usage is TRBJ2-2, with TRBD1 matching over 7 bases. With 6 bases clipped from V and 4 bases from J, the junction kept 8 bases outside the gene matches. Germline V gene lookup returns CDR1 LNHNV and CDR2 YYDKDF (reference sequence). The CDR3 has 15 amino acids. CDR3 coding DNA: TGTGCCACCAGGGACCGGGACAGACCCACCGGGGAGCTGTTTTTT. It specifies CATRDRDRPTGELFF.

J is TRBJ2-5 and V is TRBV9; 9 bases agree with TRBD1. V shed 0 bases and J 1 base; nucleotides not matched to a gene: 4. The CDR3 covers 16 residues. Per germline, CDR1 SGDLS and CDR2 YYNGEE. The CDR3 sequence is CASSVASTGGQETQYF. In DNA, the CDR3 is TGTGCCAGCAGCGTAGCCTCGACAGGGGGCCAAGAGACCCAGTACTTC.

The genes are TRBV6-5 and TRBJ1-1; D might be TRBD1 (5 bases). CDR1 is MNHEY and CDR2 is SVGAGI in the germline V gene. V was cut by 7 bases and J by 2 bases, with 17 bases left in between. The CDR3 has 15 amino acids. CDR3 DNA: TGTGCCAGCAAACGGGACTCCCGGGGTAACACTGAAGCTTTCTTT. Protein product: CASKRDSRGNTEAFF.

This clone turned up a few times. J is TRBJ2-2 and V is TRBV5-6; no firm D call. Trimming removed 4 bases at V and 5 bases at J, with 18 bases between. Germline values: CDR1 SGHDT, CDR2 YYEEEE. The CDR3 is 16 residues long. CDR3 sequence reads: CASSQTHVRVTGELFF. In nucleotides, the CDR3 is TGTGCCAGCAGCCAAACCCACGTTCGGGTAACCGGGGAGCTGTTTTTT.

This chain links TRBV9 with TRBJ2-3, with D maybe TRBD1 (8 bases). This CDR3 comprises 21 residues. With 4 bases removed from V and 6 bases from J, the gap between germline ends came to 36 bases. Germline assignment: CDR1 SGDLS and CDR2 YYNGEE. The CDR3 sequence is CASSTPRQGSRVGGPSDTQYF. For the CDR3, the DNA is TGTGCCAGCAGCACCCCTCGACAGGGGAGCAGAGTGGGGGGGCCATCGGATACGCAGTATTTT.

The V gene is TRBV7-9, the J gene TRBJ1-1; D is possibly TRBD1 (5 bases). V was trimmed by 5 bases and J by 7 bases, leaving 14 bases between them. The length of the CDR3 is 13 residues. The germline CDR1 and CDR2 sequences are SEHNR and FQNEAQ (reference sequence). As DNA, the CDR3 is TGTGCCAGCAGCAATAAGGGGCCCTATGAAGCTTTCTTT. It translates to CASSNKGPYEAFF.

The chain couples TRBV5-4 to TRBJ1-2, with unresolved D. The CDR3 extends over 12 amino acids. Germline loops: CDR1 SGHNT, CDR2 YYREEE (reference sequence). V dropped 1 base and J dropped 8 bases, with 9 bases sitting between them. CDR3 loop: CASSLFGGGYTF. DNA for the CDR3: TGTGCCAGCAGCTTGTTCGGAGGCGGCTACACCTTC.

The gene calls are TRBV7-9 and TRBJ2-1, with 8 bases matching TRBD2. Germline values: CDR1 SEHNR, CDR2 FQNEAQ (reference sequence). Losses at the gene ends were 5 bases for V and 4 bases for J; bases not matched to a gene: 7. This CDR3 region has 15 residues. CDR3 DNA sequence: TGTGCCAGCAGCGGACTAGCCGAACCATACAATGAGCAGTTCTTC. This sequence encodes CASSGLAEPYNEQFF.

V and J are TRBV18 and TRBJ1-2, with TRBD1 matching over 10 bases. The CDR3 length is 15 residues. Germline V lookup: CDR1 KGHSH, CDR2 LQKENI. The trim removed 6 bases at V and 7 bases at J, leaving 11 bases unmatched. The CDR3 sequence: CASSIIGTGVSGYTF. The CDR3 DNA sequence: TGTGCCAGCTCGATCATCGGGACAGGGGTGTCTGGCTACACCTTC. The whole variable domain, filled in from reference TRBV18 and TRBJ1-2, reads NAGVMQNPRHLVRRRGQEARLRCSPMKGHSHVYWYRQLPEEGLKFMVYLQKENIIDESGMPKERFSAEFPKEGPSILRIQQVVRGDSAAYFCASSIIGTGVSGYTFGSGTRLTVV.

CDR3 sequence reads: CASSPKTAGQETQYF. The CDR3 DNA is TGTGCCAGCAGCCCCAAGACAGCGGGCCAGGAGACCCAGTACTTC. The chain recombines TRBV6-5 with TRBJ2-5; D is possibly TRBD2 (6 bases). Germline values: CDR1 MNHEY, CDR2 SVGAGI. Trimming took 6 bases from V and 5 from J, leaving 19 bases between them. The CDR3 runs to 15 residues.

V gene TRBV6-6 combines with J gene TRBJ2-1; 14 positions match TRBD2. The CDR3 spans 16 residues. Germline V gene data show CDR1 as MNHNY and CDR2 as SVGAGI (reference sequence). V dropped 5 bases and J dropped 6; count of bases not matched to a gene: 6. In nucleotides, the CDR3 is TGTGCCAGCAGTCCCTGGACTAGCGGGAGGCCCAATGAGCAGTTCTTC. Protein product: CASSPWTSGRPNEQFF.